A selection of T cell receptor beta chains follows, all from one sample in a study of blood T cell repertoires in COVID-19. Some clones are missing from TCRdb's copy, which holds only in-frame ones; the method was immunoSEQ multiplex PCR. Altogether some 300,000 clones are present, more than 80% being singletons, with the ten largest covering approximately 6%. Sequencing was done on a sample of peripheral blood. These receptors were taken from a woman aged 50 to 60 with COVID-19, enrolled during active disease. Both conserved end residues are part of each CDR3. D genes are given only for firm matches. Clone size, where shown, is once, few, many, or a class for clones that have expanded.

>TRBJ1-1|-|TRBV6-2/TRBV6-3|-
CASSYGTIKAFF
TGTGCCAGCAGTTACGGGACAATAAAGGCTTTCTTT
>TRBJ1-6|-|TRBV11-3|-
CASRFTPISPLHF
TGTGCCAGCAGATTCACACCCATTTCACCCCTCCACTTT
>TRBJ1-3|TRBD1|TRBV2|-
CASSGQGADTIYF
TGTGCCAGCAGTGGGCAGGGGGCGGACACCATATATTTT
>TRBJ2-2|-|TRBV27|-
CASTPSGWTGELFF
TGTGCCAGCACCCCCTCGGGATGGACCGGGGAGCTGTTTTTT
>TRBJ1-1|TRBD1|TRBV6-6|-
CASSNRGGTEAFF
TGTGCCAGCAGCAACAGGGGCGGTACTGAAGCTTTCTTT
>TRBJ1-5|TRBD1|TRBV23-1|-
CASSGQVNQPQHF
TGCGCCAGCAGTGGACAGGTCAATCAGCCCCAGCATTTT
>TRBJ1-1|-|TRBV5-5|-
CASSFTGQVYEAFF
TGTGCCAGCAGCTTTACAGGGCAGGTCTATGAAGCTTTCTTT
>TRBJ2-3|-|TRBV19|-
CASHESGQTDTQYF
TGTGCCAGTCACGAGTCCGGACAGACAGATACGCAGTATTTT
>TRBJ1-3|TRBD1|TRBV20-1|-
CSASPGTGRSGGNTIYF
TGCAGTGCTAGTCCTGGGACAGGGAGGTCGGGGGGAAACACCATATATTTT
>TRBJ2-1|-|TRBV7-2|-
CASSRRQVPYNEQFF
TGTGCCAGCAGCCGGCGACAGGTTCCCTACAATGAGCAGTTCTTC
>TRBJ2-1|TRBD2|TRBV7-3|-
CASSLGTRLSFGNEQFF
TGTGCCAGCAGCCTCGGGACTAGACTGTCTTTCGGGAATGAGCAGTTCTTC
>TRBJ1-1|-|TRBV14|-
CASSQDGGTQLRAFF
TGTGCCAGCAGCCAAGACGGAGGAACGCAGTTGCGAGCTTTCTTT
>TRBJ1-5|-|TRBV7-8|-
CASSLAGTRNQPQHF
TGTGCCAGCAGCTTAGCTGGGACACGAAATCAGCCCCAGCATTTT
>TRBJ2-7|-|TRBV10-1|-
CASSLEEQGYEQYF
TGCGCCAGCAGTTTGGAGGAGCAGGGGTACGAGCAGTACTTC
>TRBJ2-7|-|TRBV18|-
CASSPLPTGFSYEQYF
TGTGCCAGCTCACCCCTTCCAACAGGGTTCTCCTACGAGCAGTACTTC
>TRBJ2-6|-|TRBV7-9|many
CASSSGQAGTGANVLTF
TGTGCCAGCAGCTCGGGACAAGCAGGAACTGGGGCCAACGTCCTGACTTTC
>TRBJ1-1|-|TRBV7-2|-
CASSPGPQGGTEAFF
TGTGCCAGCAGCCCGGGCCCCCAGGGAGGCACTGAAGCTTTCTTT
>TRBJ2-1|TRBD2|TRBV7-7|-
CASSLGLAGENEQFF
TGTGCTAGCAGCCTGGGACTAGCGGGAGAAAATGAGCAGTTCTTC
>TRBJ2-7|-|TRBV5-6|-
CASSLTGYEQYF
TGTGCCAGCAGCTTGACCGGGTACGAGCAGTACTTC
>TRBJ2-1|TRBD2|TRBV27|-
CASSFLAGTFREQFF
TGTGCCAGCAGTTTTTTAGCGGGCACCTTCCGTGAGCAGTTCTTC
>TRBJ1-1|TRBD1|TRBV7-8|-
CASSLVARQGALNTEAFF
TGTGCCAGCAGCTTAGTAGCGAGACAGGGGGCCCTGAACACTGAAGCTTTCTTT
>TRBJ1-1|-|TRBV4-1|-
CASSTRDGQPGDTEAFF
TGCGCCAGCAGCACTCGGGACGGTCAACCGGGGGACACTGAAGCTTTCTTT
>TRBJ2-7|TRBD2|TRBV6-6|-
CASSLSGGYEPYEQYF
TGTGCCAGCAGTCTCAGCGGGGGGTACGAACCCTACGAGCAGTACTTC
>TRBJ2-5|TRBD1|TRBV7-2|-
CASRSGTGVGETQYF
TGTGCCAGCAGATCCGGGACAGGGGTTGGGGAGACCCAGTACTTC
>TRBJ2-5|-|TRBV30|-
CAWSAGVAQYF
TGTGCCTGGAGTGCGGGGGTGGCCCAGTACTTC
>TRBJ2-2|TRBD2|TRBV5-1|-
CASSGTSGANTGELFF
TGCGCCAGCAGCGGGACTAGCGGGGCGAACACCGGGGAGCTGTTTTTT
>TRBJ1-1|-|TRBV11-2|-
CASSLATGEAFF
TGTGCCAGCAGCTTAGCGACAGGCGAAGCTTTCTTT
>TRBJ2-1|TRBD2|TRBV18|-
CASSSWTSGRASDEQFF
TGTGCCAGCTCATCCTGGACTAGCGGGAGGGCTAGCGATGAGCAGTTCTTC
>TRBJ1-1|-|TRBV27|-
CASKPSRDSGTEAFF
TGTGCCAGCAAGCCATCCAGGGACTCAGGCACTGAAGCTTTCTTT
>TRBJ1-2|TRBD1|TRBV6-2/TRBV6-3|-
CASSFSGTGGFGGYTF
TGTGCCAGCAGTTTTTCCGGGACAGGGGGTTTTGGCGGCTACACCTTC
>TRBJ1-5|-|TRBV27|-
CASSDRDSNQPQHF
TGTGCCAGTTCGGACAGAGATAGCAATCAGCCCCAGCATTTT
>TRBJ2-1|TRBD2|TRBV30|-
CACGEGGAYNEQFF
TGTGCCTGCGGGGAGGGCGGGGCTTACAATGAGCAGTTCTTC
>TRBJ1-5|TRBD1|TRBV19|-
CASTGQGDFQPQHF
TGTGCCAGTACTGGACAGGGGGATTTTCAGCCCCAGCATTTT
>TRBJ2-2|-|TRBV24-1|-
CATRLTDRYTGELFF
TGTGCCACCAGACTAACGGACAGATACACCGGGGAGCTGTTTTTT
>TRBJ2-1|-|TRBV5-4|once
CASSLRLKSSYNEQFF
TGTGCCAGCAGCTTGAGACTCAAGAGCTCCTACAATGAGCAGTTCTTC
>TRBJ1-1|-|TRBV5-1|-
CASTARVNTEAFF
TGCGCCAGCACTGCCAGGGTGAACACTGAAGCTTTCTTT
>TRBJ1-5|TRBD1|TRBV18|-
CASSPPLTGSFGQPQHF
TGTGCCAGCTCACCTCCTCTGACAGGGTCGTTCGGTCAGCCCCAGCATTTT
>TRBJ1-6|TRBD1|TRBV30|-
CAWKDSWGTVGVSSSYNSPLHF
TGTGCCTGGAAGGACAGTTGGGGGACAGTCGGAGTGTCGAGCTCCTATAATTCACCCCTCCACTTT
>TRBJ1-2|TRBD1|TRBV10-2|once
CASSAPQGTNYGYTF
TGCGCCAGCAGTGCCCCACAGGGGACCAACTATGGCTACACCTTC
>TRBJ2-2|-|TRBV4-1|-
CASSQDPSPTGELFF
TGCGCCAGCAGCCAAGATCCTAGTCCCACCGGGGAGCTGTTTTTT
>TRBJ2-6|TRBD1|TRBV9|-
CASSASGQGLSGANVLTF
TGTGCCAGCAGCGCATCGGGACAGGGATTATCTGGGGCCAACGTCCTGACTTTC
>TRBJ2-4|-|TRBV10-2|once
CASSGTVRGNIQYF
TGCGCCAGCAGTGGAACGGTTCGCGGAAACATTCAGTACTTC